The rows below give T cell receptor beta chains drawn from one sample of a study of PD-L1 blockade in urothelial cancer. Profiled with immunoSEQ multiplex PCR; TCRdb holds only in-frame clones, not every one. The data contain some 120,000 clones, 75% to 90% of them singletons. The sample here was PBMCs, taken around atezolizumab (anti-PD-L1) treatment. The receptors were gathered from a man aged 55 to 70 with urothelial cancer. The CDR3 runs from the conserved cysteine through the conserved F or W. Fields, in order: V gene, clone size, J gene, CDR3 length, D gene, CDR3 DNA, CDR3 protein. A D gene is named only where the DNA matches it firmly. Where a row states a size, it is once, few, many or the class of an expanded clone; other rows omit it.

V: TRBV7-3
size: .
J: TRBJ2-1
length: 16
D: TRBD2
DNA: TGTGCCAGCAGCTCACAAGCGGGGGGGACTTACAATGAGCAGTTCTTC
CDR3: CASSSQAGGTYNEQFF

V: TRBV2
size: .
J: TRBJ2-3
length: 17
D: TRBD2
DNA: TGTGCCAGCAGTGAACCGCAGCGGGGGTGGGGCACAGATACGCAGTATTTT
CDR3: CASSEPQRGWGTDTQYF

V: TRBV4-2
size: .
J: TRBJ2-2
length: 15
D: TRBD2
DNA: TGTGCCAGCAGCCAGGAACTAGCGCGGACCGGGGAGCTGTTTTTT
CDR3: CASSQELARTGELFF

V: TRBV6-6
size: .
J: TRBJ2-7
length: 14
D: TRBD1
DNA: TGTGCCAGCATCTTGGACAGGACCTTTCGAGAGCAGTACTTC
CDR3: CASILDRTFREQYF

V: TRBV5-1
size: .
J: TRBJ2-1
length: 14
D: TRBD2
DNA: TGCGCCAGCAGCTTGGGGGACTACTACAATGAGCAGTTCTTC
CDR3: CASSLGDYYNEQFF

V: TRBV7-9
size: once
J: TRBJ2-3
length: 15
D: .
DNA: TGTGCCAGCAGCACAAAGGGGCGCCCCACAGATACGCAGTATTTT
CDR3: CASSTKGRPTDTQYF

V: TRBV7-2
size: .
J: TRBJ2-1
length: 17
D: TRBD2
DNA: TGTGCCAGCAGCTTAAGGGCGGGAGGGATAACCTACAATGAGCAGTTCTTC
CDR3: CASSLRAGGITYNEQFF

V: TRBV10-1
size: .
J: TRBJ2-3
length: 15
D: TRBD1
DNA: TGCGCCAGCACCTCGGGACAGGGGACCCCAGATACGCAGTATTTT
CDR3: CASTSGQGTPDTQYF

V: TRBV5-4
size: .
J: TRBJ2-3
length: 17
D: TRBD2
DNA: TGTGCCAGCAGCTTGAGGCTAGCGGGACCTAGCACAGATACGCAGTATTTT
CDR3: CASSLRLAGPSTDTQYF

V: TRBV19
size: .
J: TRBJ1-6
length: 14
D: TRBD1
DNA: TGTGCCAGTAGCCCGGACAGGGGTAATTCACCCCTCCACTTT
CDR3: CASSPDRGNSPLHF

V: TRBV6-1
size: few
J: TRBJ1-4
length: 14
D: .
DNA: TGTGCCAGCAGCAACAGGGAGGGTAATGAAAAACTGTTTTTT
CDR3: CASSNREGNEKLFF

V: TRBV28
size: .
J: TRBJ2-3
length: 15
D: TRBD1
DNA: TGTGCCAGCAGTTTATATCAGGGGGCGGGAGATACGCAGTATTTT
CDR3: CASSLYQGAGDTQYF

V: TRBV11-2
size: .
J: TRBJ2-3
length: 12
D: .
DNA: TGTGCCAGCAGCTCAAATTTCGATACGCAGTATTTT
CDR3: CASSSNFDTQYF

V: TRBV19
size: .
J: TRBJ1-5
length: 16
D: .
DNA: TGTGCCAGTAGTTCGACAGGCCCCTGGAGCAATCAGCCCCAGCATTTT
CDR3: CASSSTGPWSNQPQHF

V: TRBV29-1
size: .
J: TRBJ2-3
length: 13
D: .
DNA: TGCAGCGTCACGGCAGGTGGCACAGATACGCAGTATTTT
CDR3: CSVTAGGTDTQYF

V: TRBV5-1
size: .
J: TRBJ2-5
length: 13
D: TRBD2
DNA: TGCGCCAGCGGTACGGGGGGGCCTGTGACCCAGTACTTC
CDR3: CASGTGGPVTQYF

V: TRBV14
size: few
J: TRBJ2-1
length: 15
D: TRBD2
DNA: TGTGCCAGCAGCCAAGCTGCGGGGGGTGGGAATGAGCAGTTCTTC
CDR3: CASSQAAGGGNEQFF

V: TRBV18
size: .
J: TRBJ2-5
length: 13
D: TRBD1
DNA: TGTGCCAGCTCACCCGGACAGGGAGAGACCCAGTACTTC
CDR3: CASSPGQGETQYF

V: TRBV28
size: few
J: TRBJ2-7
length: 13
D: .
DNA: TGTGCCAGCCTCCAGGCAGCCGCCTACGAGCAGTACTTC
CDR3: CASLQAAAYEQYF

V: TRBV28
size: .
J: TRBJ2-2
length: 14
D: .
DNA: TGTGCCAGCAGTCCCCCTCGGGGACTCGGGGAGCTGTTTTTT
CDR3: CASSPPRGLGELFF

V: TRBV30
size: .
J: TRBJ2-7
length: 17
D: TRBD2
DNA: TGTGCCTGGGCCGGGCGGGGGTCCGAAAGGAGCTCCTACGAGCAGTACTTC
CDR3: CAWAGRGSERSSYEQYF

V: TRBV2
size: .
J: TRBJ2-7
length: 15
D: .
DNA: TGTGCCAGCAGTGAACGGCGGGACAGAACCTACGAGCAGTACTTC
CDR3: CASSERRDRTYEQYF

V: TRBV5-4
size: .
J: TRBJ2-2
length: 15
D: .
DNA: TGTGCCAGCAGCTTAAGGCAGAGGGACACCGGGGAGCTGTTTTTT
CDR3: CASSLRQRDTGELFF

V: TRBV7-9
size: .
J: TRBJ2-3
length: 16
D: .
DNA: TGTGCCAGCAGCCCGCAGACAGGTTCTAGCACAGATACGCAGTATTTT
CDR3: CASSPQTGSSTDTQYF

V: TRBV6-1
size: .
J: TRBJ2-7
length: 12
D: .
DNA: TGTGCCAGCTGGCTGGCCCCCTACGAGCAGTACTTC
CDR3: CASWLAPYEQYF

V: TRBV18
size: .
J: TRBJ1-2
length: 16
D: TRBD1
DNA: TGTGCCAGCTCACCTCTTTCGGGACAGCCTAACTATGGCTACACCTTC
CDR3: CASSPLSGQPNYGYTF

V: TRBV6-6
size: .
J: TRBJ1-2
length: 14
D: TRBD1
DNA: TGTGCCAGTTCCCGAGGACAGGGAATTGAGGGCTACACCTTC
CDR3: CASSRGQGIEGYTF

V: TRBV18
size: few
J: TRBJ1-2
length: 15
D: .
DNA: TGTGCCAGCTCACCCGGAGTTGGCAGGGACTATGGCTACACCTTC
CDR3: CASSPGVGRDYGYTF

V: TRBV5-4
size: .
J: TRBJ2-1
length: 14
D: .
DNA: TGTGCCAGCAGCCCACAGTCCGGGGATAATGAGCAGTTCTTC
CDR3: CASSPQSGDNEQFF

V: TRBV27
size: .
J: TRBJ1-6
length: 16
D: TRBD1
DNA: TGTGCCAGCAGTCCACGACAGGGGCGCATCGATTCACCCCTCCACTTT
CDR3: CASSPRQGRIDSPLHF

V: TRBV7-2
size: .
J: TRBJ2-1
length: 16
D: TRBD2
DNA: TGTGCCAGCAGCGCCCCCGGGACTAGCGGGGGGGATAGGCAGTTCTTC
CDR3: CASSAPGTSGGDRQFF

V: TRBV28
size: many
J: TRBJ2-7
length: 16
D: .
DNA: TGTGCCAGCAGTTTTCTCCAGGGGCCTAGCTCCTACGAGCAGTACTTC
CDR3: CASSFLQGPSSYEQYF

V: TRBV5-1
size: .
J: TRBJ1-2
length: 14
D: TRBD1
DNA: TGCGCCAGCAGAAAGGTACAGGGGGCCTATGGCTACACCTTC
CDR3: CASRKVQGAYGYTF

V: TRBV28
size: once
J: TRBJ1-5
length: 15
D: TRBD1
DNA: TGTGCCAGCAGTCCGGGACAGGGTAGCAATCAGCCCCAGCATTTT
CDR3: CASSPGQGSNQPQHF

V: TRBV30
size: .
J: TRBJ1-4
length: 14
D: .
DNA: TGTGCCTGGAGGGGCGGGGGCACTAATGAAAAACTGTTTTTT
CDR3: CAWRGGGTNEKLFF

V: TRBV28
size: .
J: TRBJ1-6
length: 15
D: TRBD1
DNA: TGTGCCAGCAGTTTACCAAGGACAGGGGTCTCACCCCTCCACTTT
CDR3: CASSLPRTGVSPLHF

V: TRBV10-3
size: .
J: TRBJ1-6
length: 12
D: .
DNA: TGTGCCATCAGTGAGTCCGAACAGGCACTCCACTTT
CDR3: CAISESEQALHF

V: TRBV9
size: .
J: TRBJ1-1
length: 14
D: .
DNA: TGTGCCAGCAGCCCGGGGAGCGGGAACACTGAAGCTTTCTTT
CDR3: CASSPGSGNTEAFF

V: TRBV6-6
size: .
J: TRBJ2-5
length: 14
D: TRBD2
DNA: TGTGCCAGCAAGACTAGCGGGGACCCTGGGACCCAGTACTTC
CDR3: CASKTSGDPGTQYF

V: TRBV12-5
size: .
J: TRBJ2-3
length: 16
D: .
DNA: TGTGCTAGTGTCCCCTTGGGGGGTCTGCGGGCAGATACGCAGTATTTT
CDR3: CASVPLGGLRADTQYF

V: TRBV18
size: .
J: TRBJ2-5
length: 12
D: .
DNA: TGTGCCAGCTCCCGCGACAGAGAGACCCAGTACTTC
CDR3: CASSRDRETQYF

V: TRBV6-1
size: .
J: TRBJ2-5
length: 14
D: .
DNA: TGTGCCAGCAGTGATTGGGGGCAGCAAGAGACCCAGTACTTC
CDR3: CASSDWGQQETQYF

V: TRBV11-3
size: .
J: TRBJ1-1
length: 16
D: .
DNA: TGTGCCAGCAGCTTAGTCTTAGCAGTGGTGAACACTGAAGCTTTCTTT
CDR3: CASSLVLAVVNTEAFF

V: TRBV6-5
size: .
J: TRBJ1-5
length: 14
D: .
DNA: TGTGCCAGGCCGGTAACCCCTCTCAATCAGCCCCAGCATTTT
CDR3: CARPVTPLNQPQHF

V: TRBV28
size: .
J: TRBJ2-7
length: 13
D: .
DNA: TGTGCCAGCAGGACGACAGGACCCTACGAGCAGTACTTC
CDR3: CASRTTGPYEQYF

V: TRBV2
size: .
J: TRBJ2-3
length: 14
D: .
DNA: TGTGCCAGCAAAAGACTGGGGGGAACAGATACGCAGTATTTT
CDR3: CASKRLGGTDTQYF

V: TRBV10-3
size: .
J: TRBJ2-7
length: 13
D: .
DNA: TGTGCCATCTTGAGGCAGGGAGGTAGCGAGCAGTACTTC
CDR3: CAILRQGGSEQYF

V: TRBV7-3
size: once
J: TRBJ2-2
length: 15
D: TRBD2
DNA: TGTGCCAGCAGCTTAGCGGGAGCGAACACCGGGGAGCTGTTTTTT
CDR3: CASSLAGANTGELFF

V: TRBV21-1
size: .
J: TRBJ2-7
length: 17
D: .
DNA: TGTGCCAGCAGCCCTCCCCGTGTAGCGGATATCTCCTACGAGCAGTACTTC
CDR3: CASSPPRVADISYEQYF

V: TRBV6-5
size: .
J: TRBJ1-1
length: 13
D: TRBD1
DNA: TGTGCCAGCAGTTACTTAGGGGGACAGGGGGCTTTCTTT
CDR3: CASSYLGGQGAFF

V: TRBV29-1
size: .
J: TRBJ2-7
length: 14
D: TRBD1
DNA: TGCAGCGTCGTCCGAGGGGACAGGGCGACCGAGCAGTACTTC
CDR3: CSVVRGDRATEQYF

V: TRBV30
size: .
J: TRBJ1-1
length: 12
D: .
DNA: TGTGCCTGGAGTCTAATGAACACTGAAGCTTTCTTT
CDR3: CAWSLMNTEAFF

V: TRBV5-6
size: .
J: TRBJ1-5
length: 16
D: TRBD1
DNA: TGTGCCAGCAGCTCAAGTGGACAGGACCCAGGTCAGCCCCAGCATTTT
CDR3: CASSSSGQDPGQPQHF

V: TRBV7-2
size: .
J: TRBJ1-2
length: 13
D: .
DNA: TGTGCCAGCAGCTTAGGCGGAGGCTATGGCTACACCTTC
CDR3: CASSLGGGYGYTF

V: TRBV11-2
size: .
J: TRBJ2-1
length: 15
D: .
DNA: TGTGCCAGCAGCTTCGGTGACAGTTCGGCCGATGAGCAGTTCTTC
CDR3: CASSFGDSSADEQFF